These 22 T cell receptor beta chains were sequenced from one sample in a study of regulatory T cells in long-lasting Graves disease. Sample time point: newly diagnosed GD, antithyroid drugs for less than 3 months. With RNA extracted from PBMCs as input, the TCR library was made. The TCR beta library used iRepertoire HTBI primers with Arm-PCR amplification of CDR3. TCRdb re-called the multiplex PCR reads through MiXCR, storing one row per CDR3 protein. Among 440,000 or so distinct CDR3 sequences listed, 15% to 20% were seen once. The sample also formed part of further work on T cells in Graves' hyperthyroidism and ophthalmopathy.

The source material was peripheral blood mononuclear cells (PBMCs), sampled at new diagnosis, from a patient treated with antithyroid drugs. These receptors all come from a woman under 40 with Graves disease.

Ten or more counts support this clonotype. CDR3 coding DNA: TGTGCCAGCACCCCGACGGACTACCCCGCACAGTACTTC. It codes for CASTPTDYPAQYF. V and J are TRBV7-2 and TRBJ2-7, with a weak D call TRBD2 (6 bases). The V end was cut by 7 bases, the J end by 10 bases, with 20 bases between. CDR3 length: 13 amino acids. CDR1 and CDR2 from the germline V gene are SGHTA and FQGNSA.

This clonotype was recorded many times. The genes are TRBV15 and TRBJ2-1; D is perhaps TRBD2 (5 bases). CDR3 length: 16 amino acids. Germline V gene sequence: CDR1 LNHNV, CDR2 YYDKDF (reference sequence). Trimming shortened V by 4 bases and J by 6 bases, and 19 bases separated the two germline ends. This CDR3 reads CATSIYVRRMVNEQFF. The CDR3 DNA follows: TGTGCCACCAGCATTTACGTTAGGAGGATGGTCAATGAGCAGTTCTTC.

This clonotype was observed many times. CDR3 sequence: CASSRLAIPPVEQYF. The CDR3 DNA reads as TGTGCCAGCTCTCGCTTAGCCATCCCCCCTGTGGAGCAGTACTTC. V usage is TRBV7-2 and J usage is TRBJ2-7; D is unclear. The length of the CDR3 is 15 residues. The germline V gene encodes CDR1 SGHTA and CDR2 FQGNSA. V was trimmed by 8 bases and J by 7 bases, leaving 24 bases between them.

The chain couples TRBV11-2 to TRBJ2-5, with D unclear. Germline lookup yields CDR1 SGHAT and CDR2 FQNNGV. Trimming stripped 4 bases from V and 1 base from J, with 7 bases between. The CDR3 has 13 residues. The CDR3 sequence is CASSSHLQETQYF. In nucleotides, the CDR3 is TGTGCCAGCAGCTCTCACCTCCAAGAGACCCAGTACTTC.

The chain carries TRBV27 and TRBJ2-7; D may be TRBD1 or TRBD2 (7 bases each). The V end lost 8 bases, the J end lost 1 base, and 12 bases lay between the germline ends. Germline values: CDR1 MNHEY, CDR2 SMNVEV (reference sequence). CDR3 size: 13 residues. CDR3 nucleotide sequence: TGTGCCAGCGGGGGGGACAGTTCCTACGAGCAGTACTTC. Protein sequence: CASGGDSSYEQYF.

About this clonotype itself: At one of its ends the junction is not consistent with the germline gene, which may arise from a read error. The chain uses TRBV24-1 and TRBJ2-1; D gene ambiguous. The CDR3 runs to 12 residues. CDR1 is KGHDR, CDR2 SFDVKD, per germline. The CDR3, as DNA: TGTGCCGCCAGTTACAGCTACAATGAGCAGTTCTTC. It specifies CAASYSYNEQFF.

This clonotype was observed many times. This chain joins TRBV2 and TRBJ2-3, with D perhaps matching TRBD1 (5 bases). The V end lost 6 bases, the J end lost 0 bases, and 10 bases lay between the germline ends. The germline V gene has CDR1 SNHLY and CDR2 FYNNEI. CDR3 length equals 14 residues. CDR3 sequence: CASSDRTSTDTQYF. The CDR3 DNA reads TGTGCCAGCAGCGACAGAACTAGCACAGATACGCAGTATTTT. The full variable domain, with the rest looked up from reference TRBV2 and TRBJ2-3, is EPEVTQTPSHQVTQMGQEVILRCVPISNHLYFYWYRQILGQKVEFLVSFYNNEISEKSEIFDDQFSVERPDGSNFTLKIRSTKLEDSAMYFCASSDRTSTDTQYFGPGTRLTVL.

The sample holds many counts of this clonotype. The CDR3 DNA sequence: TGTGCCGTTGCAGGGAGGACTGAAGCTTTCTTT. It yields the protein CAVAGRTEAFF. The J gene is TRBJ1-1, the V gene TRBV28; TRBD1 might be the D (5 bases). V lost 11 bases and J lost 5, with 12 bases in between. CDR1 is MDHEN and CDR2 is SYDVKM in the germline V gene. The CDR3 runs to 11 residues.

The chain carries TRBV10-2 and TRBJ1-1, with 7 bases matching TRBD1. After removal of 3 bases from V and 0 bases from J, the junction contained 4 bases not matched to a gene. This CDR3 comprises 15 residues. The germline gives CDR1 WSHSY, CDR2 SAAADI. The CDR3 bases are TGCGCCAGCAGTGACGACAGGGTTATGAACACTGAAGCTTTCTTT. Amino acids: CASSDDRVMNTEAFF.

The chain joins TRBV7-2 to TRBJ2-7, with unresolved D. This CDR3 spans 13 amino acids. Trimming took 5 bases from V and 2 from J, leaving 10 bases between them. Germline V gene data show CDR1 as SGHTA and CDR2 as FQGNSA. The chain's CDR3 is CASSTDTTYEQYF. CDR3 sequence (DNA): TGTGCCAGCAGCACAGATACAACCTACGAGCAGTACTTC.

This clonotype was picked up many times. CDR3 nucleotide sequence: TGTGCCTGGACGGAGGGCCTGAGCACAGATACGCAGTATTTT. Its protein product is CAWTEGLSTDTQYF. The genes are TRBV30 and TRBJ2-3; D is possibly TRBD2 (6 bases). The germline V gene has CDR1 GTSNPN and CDR2 SVGIG (reference sequence). This CDR3 has 14 residues. V lost 4 bases and J lost 0, with 11 bases in between.

This clonotype came up many times. The chain couples TRBV2 to TRBJ2-1; TRBD2 agrees at 9 bases. This CDR3 is built from 15 residues. Germline-derived CDR1 and CDR2 are SNHLY and FYNNEI. V trimming: 9 bases; J trimming: 1 base; junction bases outside the gene matches: 7. This chain's CDR3 is CARTKGLASYNEQFF. In nucleotides, the CDR3 is TGTGCCAGGACTAAAGGACTAGCGTCCTACAATGAGCAGTTCTTC.

This clonotype was seen ten or more times. The rearrangement uses TRBV6-1 and TRBJ2-7, with D possibly being TRBD2 (5 bases). CDR1 is MNHNS and CDR2 is SASEGT in the germline V gene. The CDR3 covers 15 residues. Trimming took 1 base from V and 3 from J, leaving 13 bases between them. CDR3 protein: CASSEGPAASYEQYF. CDR3 sequence (DNA): TGTGCCAGCAGTGAAGGCCCAGCGGCGAGCTACGAGCAGTACTTC.

This clonotype was found many times. The chain joins TRBV28 to TRBJ2-5; 11 bases are a match to TRBD2. The CDR3 is 16 residues long. Trimming took 6 bases from V and 4 from J; bases not matched to a gene: 10. Germline V lookup: CDR1 MDHEN, CDR2 SYDVKM. Here the CDR3 reads CASRGSGRGAGETQYF. CDR3 in DNA: TGTGCCAGCAGAGGTAGCGGGAGGGGTGCTGGAGAGACCCAGTACTTC. Together with reference TRBV28 and TRBJ2-5, the CDR3 gives the full variable domain: DVKVTQSSRYLVKRTGEKVFLECVQDMDHENMFWYRQDPGLGLRLIYFSYDVKMKEKGDIPEGYSVSREKKERFSLILESASTNQTSMYLCASRGSGRGAGETQYFGPGTRLLVL.

The rearrangement joins TRBV20-1 to TRBJ1-3, with D hard to call. Looked up from germline, CDR1 is DFQATT and CDR2 is SNEGSKA (reference sequence). With 2 bases removed from V and 0 bases from J, the gap between germline ends came to 14 bases. The CDR3 runs 16 residues. CDR3 loop: CSARMGISVSGNTIYF. The CDR3 DNA reads as TGCAGTGCTAGAATGGGGATTTCAGTCTCTGGAAACACCATATATTTT.

The V and J genes are TRBV19 and TRBJ1-6; the D is unclear. Trimming stripped 5 bases from V and 6 bases from J, with 5 bases between. Germline assignment: CDR1 LNHDA and CDR2 SQIVND (reference sequence). The CDR3 covers 12 residues. The CDR3 spells CASSASNSPLHF. Written as DNA, the CDR3 is TGTGCCAGTAGTGCGAGTAATTCACCCCTCCACTTT. The full variable domain, rest sourced from reference TRBV19 and TRBJ1-6, is DGGITQSPKYLFRKEGQNVTLSCEQNLNHDAMYWYRQDPGQGLRLIYYSQIVNDFQKGDIAEGYSVSREKKESFPLTVTSAQKNPTAFYLCASSASNSPLHFGNGTRLTVT.

The J gene is TRBJ2-2, the V gene TRBV19, with D possibly matching TRBD1 (6 bases). In germline, CDR1 is LNHDA, CDR2 SQIVND (reference sequence). V was trimmed by 3 bases and J by 5 bases, leaving 16 bases between them. CDR3 length equals 16 residues. CDR3 coding DNA: TGTGCCAGTAGTATCTATGGGGGCTCGATAACCGGGGAGCTGTTTTTT. Its translation is CASSIYGGSITGELFF. Combining the CDR3 with reference TRBV19 and TRBJ2-2 gives the whole variable domain DGGITQSPKYLFRKEGQNVTLSCEQNLNHDAMYWYRQDPGQGLRLIYYSQIVNDFQKGDIAEGYSVSREKKESFPLTVTSAQKNPTAFYLCASSIYGGSITGELFFGEGSRLTVL.

This clonotype was counted ten times or more. This chain's CDR3 is CASSLGLARGAEQFF. CDR3 nucleotide sequence: TGTGCCAGCAGCTTAGGCCTAGCGAGGGGTGCTGAGCAGTTCTTC. The chain employs TRBV7-2 and TRBJ2-1, with D maybe TRBD2 (6 bases). From germline, CDR1 is SGHTA and CDR2 FQGNSA. The CDR3 contains 15 residues. With 1 base removed from V and 9 bases from J, the gap between germline ends came to 16 bases. The complete variable domain, with remaining parts taken from reference TRBV7-2 and TRBJ2-1, reads GAGVSQSPSNKVTEKGKDVELRCDPISGHTALYWYRQSLGQGLEFLIYFQGNSAPDKSGLPSDRFSAERTGGSVSTLTIQRTQQEDSAVYLCASSLGLARGAEQFFGPGTRLTVL.

This chain uses TRBV20-1 with TRBJ2-1, with 11 bases lining up with TRBD1. The germline gives CDR1 DFQATT, CDR2 SNEGSKA (reference sequence). Trimming removed 6 bases from V and 6 bases from J; junction bases left unmatched: 10. The CDR3 contains 15 residues. CDR3 sequence (DNA): TGCAGTGCCCCTCCGGGACAGGGGGAAAGCAATGAGCAGTTCTTC. This sequence encodes CSAPPGQGESNEQFF.

This clonotype was counted at least ten times. The rearrangement links TRBV11-3 to TRBJ1-5; no reliable D call. V was shortened by 6 bases and J by 0 bases, with 21 bases between the two germline ends. Germline V lookup: CDR1 SGHNT, CDR2 YENEEA. This CDR3 spans 18 amino acids. The DNA of the CDR3 is TGTGCCAGCAGTCCCATCCTAGGACGAAGCGTTAGCAATCAGCCCCAGCATTTT. This encodes CASSPILGRSVSNQPQHF.

This chain connects TRBV20-1 to TRBJ2-1; 16 bases are shared with TRBD2. V dropped 6 bases and J dropped 2; count of bases not matched to a gene: 7. The CDR3 sequence is 17 residues long. Germline CDR1 is DFQATT and CDR2 is SNEGSKA (reference sequence). The chain's CDR3 is CSASGLAGGGTYNEQFF. As DNA, the CDR3 is TGCAGTGCCTCGGGACTAGCGGGAGGGGGTACCTACAATGAGCAGTTCTTC.

This clonotype was recorded a few times. The rearrangement uses TRBV7-9 and TRBJ1-4, with 9 positions matching TRBD1. After removal of 5 bases from V and 0 bases from J, the junction contained 4 bases not matched to a gene. The CDR3 is made up of 16 amino acids. The V gene's germline CDR1 is SEHNR and CDR2 FQNEAQ (reference sequence). As DNA, the CDR3 is TGTGCCAGCAGCCCGGACAGGGGCACAACTAATGAAAAACTGTTTTTT. Translation gives CASSPDRGTTNEKLFF.